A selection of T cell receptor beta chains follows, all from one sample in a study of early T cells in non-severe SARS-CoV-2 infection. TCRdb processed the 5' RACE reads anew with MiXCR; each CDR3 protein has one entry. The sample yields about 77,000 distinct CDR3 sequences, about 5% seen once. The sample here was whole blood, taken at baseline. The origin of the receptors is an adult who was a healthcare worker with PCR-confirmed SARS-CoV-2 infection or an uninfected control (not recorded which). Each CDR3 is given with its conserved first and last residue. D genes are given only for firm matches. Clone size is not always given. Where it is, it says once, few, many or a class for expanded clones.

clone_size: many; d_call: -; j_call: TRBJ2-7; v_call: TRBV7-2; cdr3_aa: CASSRSSYEQYF; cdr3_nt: TGTGCCAGCAGCCGGAGCTCCTACGAGCAGTACTTC
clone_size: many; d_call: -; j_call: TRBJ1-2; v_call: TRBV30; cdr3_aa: CAWSERYPYGYTF; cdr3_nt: TGTGCCTGGAGTGAACGGTATCCCTATGGCTACACCTTC
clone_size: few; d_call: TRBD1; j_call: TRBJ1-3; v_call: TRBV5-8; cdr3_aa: CASSSTLTGGVSTIYF; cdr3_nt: TGTGCCAGCAGCTCGACCCTGACAGGGGGTGTTAGCACCATATATTTT
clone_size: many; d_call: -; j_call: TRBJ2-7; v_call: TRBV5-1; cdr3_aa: CASSLAGGQLHEQYF; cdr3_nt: TGCGCCAGCAGCTTGGCCGGGGGACAGTTACACGAGCAGTACTTC
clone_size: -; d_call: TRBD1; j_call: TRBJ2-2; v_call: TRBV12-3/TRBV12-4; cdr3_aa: CASSPGTGRVGIERYTGELFF; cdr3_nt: TGTGCCAGCAGCCCCGGGACAGGGAGAGTAGGTATAGAGAGGTATACCGGGGAGCTGTTTTTT
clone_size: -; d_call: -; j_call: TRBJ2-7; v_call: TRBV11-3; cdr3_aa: CASSSKGTQNYEQYF; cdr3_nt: TGTGCCAGCAGCTCCAAGGGGACCCAGAACTACGAGCAGTACTTC
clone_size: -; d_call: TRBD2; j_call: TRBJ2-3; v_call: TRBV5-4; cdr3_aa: CASSLGTSGTTDTQYF; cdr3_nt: TGTGCCAGCAGCTTAGGAACTAGCGGGACTACAGATACGCAGTATTTT
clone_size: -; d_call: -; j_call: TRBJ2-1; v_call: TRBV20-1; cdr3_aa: CSALGLQNSYNEQFF; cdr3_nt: TGCAGTGCGTTAGGACTCCAAAACTCCTACAATGAGCAGTTCTTC
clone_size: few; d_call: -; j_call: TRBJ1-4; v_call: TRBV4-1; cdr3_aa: CASNPRQATNEKLFF; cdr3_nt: TGCGCCAGCAACCCCCGACAGGCAACTAATGAAAAACTGTTTTTT
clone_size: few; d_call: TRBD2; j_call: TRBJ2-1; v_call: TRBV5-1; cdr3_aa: CASSSSTSGSLDEQFF; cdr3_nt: TGCGCCAGCAGCTCCTCGACTAGCGGGAGTTTGGATGAGCAGTTCTTC
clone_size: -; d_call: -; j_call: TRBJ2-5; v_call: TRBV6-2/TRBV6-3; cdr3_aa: CASSYSGTRETQYF; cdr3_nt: TGTGCCAGCAGTTACTCCGGGACCCGAGAGACCCAGTACTTC
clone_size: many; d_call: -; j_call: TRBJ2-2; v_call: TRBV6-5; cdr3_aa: CASSYRESYTGELFF; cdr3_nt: TGTGCCAGCAGTTACAGGGAGTCCTACACCGGGGAGCTGTTTTTT
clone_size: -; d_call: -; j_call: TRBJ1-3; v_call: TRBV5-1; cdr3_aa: CASSQYSGNTIYF; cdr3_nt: TGCGCCAGCAGCCAGTACTCTGGAAACACCATATATTTT
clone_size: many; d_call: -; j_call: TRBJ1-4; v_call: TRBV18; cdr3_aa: CASSHPGTENEKLFF; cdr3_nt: TGTGCCAGCTCACACCCCGGGACGGAAAATGAAAAACTGTTTTTT
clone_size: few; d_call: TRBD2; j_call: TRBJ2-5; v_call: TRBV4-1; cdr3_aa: CASSPRLAGETQYF; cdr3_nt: TGCGCCAGCAGCCCAAGACTAGCGGGGGAGACCCAGTACTTC
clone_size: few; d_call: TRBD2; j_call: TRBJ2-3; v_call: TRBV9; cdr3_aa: CASSPRTSVTDTQYF; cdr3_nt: TGTGCCAGCAGCCCCAGGACTAGCGTCACAGATACGCAGTATTTT
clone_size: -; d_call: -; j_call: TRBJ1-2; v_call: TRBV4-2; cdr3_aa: CASSQDHRVRGYTF; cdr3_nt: TGTGCCAGCAGCCAAGATCACAGGGTTCGTGGCTACACCTTC
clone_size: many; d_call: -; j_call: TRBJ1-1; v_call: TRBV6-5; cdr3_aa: CASIFSPRDTEAFF; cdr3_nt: TGTGCCAGCATTTTCAGCCCGAGGGACACTGAAGCTTTCTTT
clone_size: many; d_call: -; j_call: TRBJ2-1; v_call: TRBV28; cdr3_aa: CASRDKGHYEQFF; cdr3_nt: TGTGCCAGCAGAGACAAGGGACATTACGAGCAGTTCTTC
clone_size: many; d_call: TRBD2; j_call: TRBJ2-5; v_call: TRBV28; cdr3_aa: CASSPFGLAGGYQETQYF; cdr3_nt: TGTGCCAGCAGTCCTTTCGGACTAGCGGGAGGTTACCAAGAGACCCAGTACTTC
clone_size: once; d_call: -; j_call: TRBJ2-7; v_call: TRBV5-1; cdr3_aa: CASSLGPGKTYEQYF; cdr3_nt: TGCGCCAGCAGCTTGGGGCCAGGGAAGACCTACGAGCAGTACTTC
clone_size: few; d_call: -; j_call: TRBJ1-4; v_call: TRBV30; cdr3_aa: CAWRRPANEKLFF; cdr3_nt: TGTGCCTGGAGGCGGCCAGCTAATGAAAAACTGTTTTTT
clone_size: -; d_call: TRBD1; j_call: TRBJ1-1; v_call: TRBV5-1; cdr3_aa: CASSQDGQGGTEAFF; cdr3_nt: TGCGCCAGCAGCCAAGACGGACAGGGGGGCACTGAAGCTTTCTTT
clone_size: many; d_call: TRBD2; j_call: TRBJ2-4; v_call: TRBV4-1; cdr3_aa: CASSSQSGGRTKNIQYF; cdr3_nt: TGCGCCAGCAGCTCCCAAAGCGGGGGGCGGACCAAAAACATTCAGTACTTC
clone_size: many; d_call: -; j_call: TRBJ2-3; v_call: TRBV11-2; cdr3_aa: CASSSLTTLYTDTQYF; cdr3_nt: TGTGCCAGCAGCTCCCTAACTACTCTCTACACAGATACGCAGTATTTT
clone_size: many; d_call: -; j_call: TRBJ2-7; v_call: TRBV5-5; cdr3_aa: CASSLTLFRGSAYEQYF; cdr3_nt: TGTGCCAGCAGCTTGACTCTCTTCCGGGGGTCAGCCTACGAGCAGTACTTC
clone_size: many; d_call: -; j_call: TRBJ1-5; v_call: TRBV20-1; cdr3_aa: CSAPDRQLGQPQHF; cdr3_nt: TGCAGTGCACCCGACAGGCAACTGGGGCAGCCCCAGCATTTT
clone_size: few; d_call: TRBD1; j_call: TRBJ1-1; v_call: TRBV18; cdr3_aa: CASSPRQGVNTEAFF; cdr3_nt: TGTGCCAGCTCACCCCGACAGGGGGTGAACACTGAAGCTTTCTTT
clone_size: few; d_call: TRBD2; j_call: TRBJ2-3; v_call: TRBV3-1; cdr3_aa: CASSPALAGLTQYF; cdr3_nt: TGTGCCAGCAGCCCGGCGCTAGCGGGACTTACGCAGTATTTT
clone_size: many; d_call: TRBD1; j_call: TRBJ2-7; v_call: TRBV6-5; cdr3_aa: CASSPHIRDSRSYEQYF; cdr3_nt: TGTGCCAGCAGTCCTCATATCCGGGACAGTCGATCCTACGAGCAGTACTTC
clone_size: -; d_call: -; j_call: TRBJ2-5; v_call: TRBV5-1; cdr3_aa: CASSPVGGVGQETQYF; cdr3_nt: TGCGCCAGCAGCCCCGTCGGGGGAGTTGGACAAGAGACCCAGTACTTC
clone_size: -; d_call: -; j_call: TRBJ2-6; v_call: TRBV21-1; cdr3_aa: CASSNSPPGGTPSGANVLTF; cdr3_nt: TGTGCCAGCAGCAACTCTCCCCCCGGCGGGACACCTTCTGGGGCCAACGTCCTGACTTTC
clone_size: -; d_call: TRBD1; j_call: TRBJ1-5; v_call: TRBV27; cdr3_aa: CASSSGQGARSNQPQHF; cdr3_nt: TGTGCCAGCAGTTCCGGACAGGGGGCAAGGAGCAATCAGCCCCAGCATTTT
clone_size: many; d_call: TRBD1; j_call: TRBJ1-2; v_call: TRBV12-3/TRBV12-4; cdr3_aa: CASSPQGAYYGYTF; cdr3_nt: TGTGCCAGCAGTCCCCAGGGGGCTTACTATGGCTACACCTTC
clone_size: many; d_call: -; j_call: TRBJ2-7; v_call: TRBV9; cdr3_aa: CASSVDMGATGEQYF; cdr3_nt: TGTGCCAGCAGCGTAGATATGGGAGCTACAGGTGAGCAGTACTTC
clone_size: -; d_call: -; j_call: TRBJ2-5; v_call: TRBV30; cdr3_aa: CAWSVRNRKETQYF; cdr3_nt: TGTGCCTGGAGTGTACGGAACAGAAAAGAGACCCAGTACTTC
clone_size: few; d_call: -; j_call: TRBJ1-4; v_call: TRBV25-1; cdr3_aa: CASSEGGKLFF; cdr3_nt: TGTGCCAGCAGTGAGGGAGGGAAACTGTTTTTT
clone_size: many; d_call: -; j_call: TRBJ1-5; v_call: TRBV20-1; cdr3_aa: CSASGQGGQPQHF; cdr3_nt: TGCAGTGCTAGCGGCCAGGGAGGTCAGCCCCAGCATTTT
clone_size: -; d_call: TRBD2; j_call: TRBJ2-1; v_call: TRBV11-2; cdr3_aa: CASSSGTSGKRTYNEQFF; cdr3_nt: TGTGCCAGCAGCTCGGGGACTAGCGGGAAGAGAACCTACAATGAGCAGTTCTTC
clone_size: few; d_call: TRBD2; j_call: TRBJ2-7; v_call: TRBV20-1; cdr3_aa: CSAHPGLAGGTYEQYF; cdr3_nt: TGCAGTGCTCATCCGGGACTAGCGGGAGGAACCTACGAGCAGTACTTC
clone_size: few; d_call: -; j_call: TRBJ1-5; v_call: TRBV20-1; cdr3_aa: CSVPNKQGGNQPQHF; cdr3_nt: TGCAGTGTACCTAATAAACAGGGAGGCAATCAGCCCCAGCATTTT
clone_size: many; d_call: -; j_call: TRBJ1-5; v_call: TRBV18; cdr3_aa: CASSPPQAQSYQPQHF; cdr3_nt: TGTGCCAGCTCACCTCCTCAGGCGCAGTCGTACCAGCCCCAGCATTTT
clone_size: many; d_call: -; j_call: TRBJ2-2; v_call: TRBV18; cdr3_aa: CASSGRTNTGELFF; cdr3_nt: TGTGCCAGCTCAGGGCGCACGAACACCGGGGAGCTGTTTTTT
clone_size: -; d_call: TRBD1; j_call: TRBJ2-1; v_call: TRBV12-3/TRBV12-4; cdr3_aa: CASSRDRGPHNEQFF; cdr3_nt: TGTGCCAGCAGTCGAGACAGGGGACCCCACAATGAGCAGTTCTTC
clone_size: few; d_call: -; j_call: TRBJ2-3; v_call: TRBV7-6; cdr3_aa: CASSLGAGFADTQYF; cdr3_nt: TGTGCCAGCAGCTTGGGGGCGGGGTTCGCAGATACGCAGTATTTT
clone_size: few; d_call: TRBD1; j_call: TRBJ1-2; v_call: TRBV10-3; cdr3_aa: CAISGFGTGNNYGYTF; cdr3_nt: TGTGCCATCAGTGGGTTTGGGACAGGGAATAACTATGGCTACACCTTC
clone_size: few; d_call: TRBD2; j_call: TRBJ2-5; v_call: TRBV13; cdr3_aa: CASSLGGLAGIQETQYF; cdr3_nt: TGTGCCAGCAGCTTAGGAGGGTTAGCGGGTATTCAAGAGACCCAGTACTTC
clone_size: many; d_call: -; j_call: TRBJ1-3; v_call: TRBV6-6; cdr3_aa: CASSPVGGRPSGNTIYF; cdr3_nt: TGTGCCAGCAGTCCCGTTGGAGGCCGACCTTCTGGAAACACCATATATTTT
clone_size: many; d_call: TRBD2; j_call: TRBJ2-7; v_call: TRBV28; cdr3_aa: CASSLSGPRTSGSWGTYEQYF; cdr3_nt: TGTGCCAGCAGCTTAAGCGGCCCTCGGACTAGCGGGAGTTGGGGAACCTACGAGCAGTACTTC
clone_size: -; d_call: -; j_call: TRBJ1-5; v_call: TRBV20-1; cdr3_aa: CSARETEYQPQHF; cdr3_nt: TGCAGTGCTAGAGAAACAGAGTATCAGCCCCAGCATTTT
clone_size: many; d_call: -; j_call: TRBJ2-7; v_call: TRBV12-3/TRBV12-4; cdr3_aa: CASSLYSETSYEQYF; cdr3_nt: TGTGCCAGCAGTTTGTACAGTGAGACCTCCTACGAGCAGTACTTC
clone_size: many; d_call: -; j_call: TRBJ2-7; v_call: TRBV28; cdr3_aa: CASSFRGLEGGYEQYF; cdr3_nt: TGTGCCAGCAGTTTTCGGGGCCTGGAGGGTGGCTACGAGCAGTACTTC
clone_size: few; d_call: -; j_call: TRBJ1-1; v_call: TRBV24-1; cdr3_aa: CATIQGTEAFF; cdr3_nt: TGTGCCACCATACAGGGCACTGAAGCTTTCTTT
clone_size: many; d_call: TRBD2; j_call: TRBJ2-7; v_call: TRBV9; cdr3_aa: CASSATSELIYEQYF; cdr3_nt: TGTGCCAGCAGCGCTACTAGCGAGCTAATCTACGAGCAGTACTTC
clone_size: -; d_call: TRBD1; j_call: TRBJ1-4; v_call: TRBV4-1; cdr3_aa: CASSQEGKGGSEKLFF; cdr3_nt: TGCGCCAGCAGCCAAGAAGGGAAAGGGGGCAGTGAAAAACTGTTTTTT